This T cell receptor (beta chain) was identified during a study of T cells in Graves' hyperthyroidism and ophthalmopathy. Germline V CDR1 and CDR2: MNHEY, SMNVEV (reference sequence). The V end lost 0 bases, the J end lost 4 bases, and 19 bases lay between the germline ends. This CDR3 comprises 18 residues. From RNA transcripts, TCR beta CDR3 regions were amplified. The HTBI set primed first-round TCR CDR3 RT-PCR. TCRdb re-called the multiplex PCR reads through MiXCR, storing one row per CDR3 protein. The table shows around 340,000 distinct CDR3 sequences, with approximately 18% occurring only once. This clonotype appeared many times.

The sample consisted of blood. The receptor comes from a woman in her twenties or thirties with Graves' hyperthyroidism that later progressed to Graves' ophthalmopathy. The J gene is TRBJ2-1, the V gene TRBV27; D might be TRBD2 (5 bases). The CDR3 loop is CASSLSISGEDPYNEQFF. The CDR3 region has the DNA TGTGCCAGCAGTTTATCGATAAGCGGAGAGGACCCTTACAATGAGCAGTTCTTC.